This TCR beta chain was recovered during a study of beta chain features in type 1 diabetes. Across the whole study: Sorted cell examination encompassed roughly 98,000,000 cells across all samples. Study-level results: Naive, central memory and regulatory TCRB repertoires appeared more similar among patients than healthy donors. When Type 1 diabetes patients were examined, their TCRB CDR3s proved moderately but significantly shorter in all four CD4+ subsets.

CD4+ cells of the naive, central memory, regulatory and stem cell-like memory types were sorted via CD45RO/CCR7/CD25/CD127/CD95/CD27. Since all of the isolated RNA was reverse transcribed, expressed TCRB transcripts were what got sequenced. The data were produced by immunoSEQ multiplex PCR, yet TCRdb's version contains in-frame clones alone and is incomplete. The sample lists 350,000 to 400,000 clones, around 16% seen once, with under 0.02% in the top ten. The V end was cut by 6 bases, the J end by 1 base, with 16 bases between. The CDR3 runs to 15 residues. Germline V gene data show CDR1 as SNHLY and CDR2 as FYNNEI. As regards this clone: Its antigen is still unknown.

The TCR was taken from a woman aged 18-35 years in good health. This rearrangement joins TRBV2 to TRBJ2-7, with a weak D call TRBD2 (5 bases). Sequences were obtained from naive CD4+ T cells from blood. The CDR3: CASRRPTAASYEQYF. Here the CDR3 DNA reads TGTGCCAGCAGGAGACCCACAGCGGCTTCCTACGAGCAGTACTTC.